A single sample is the source of the 30 T cell receptor beta chains below, sequenced in a study of cytomegalovirus exposure and HLA in healthy donors. Assay used: immunoSEQ multiplex PCR; TCRdb lists only in-frame clones, some missing. The sample consists of about 300,000 clones, roughly 90% of them appearing once. The sequencing input was PBMCs. Source of these receptors: a woman in her late teens or twenties in good health and CMV-seronegative.

The chain couples TRBV4-3 to TRBJ2-6; the D gene is possibly TRBD2 (6 bases). V lost 1 base, J lost 1 base, and 8 bases lay in between. This CDR3 comprises 16 residues. Germline values: CDR1 LGHNA, CDR2 YSLEER. In DNA, the CDR3 is TGCGCCAGCAGCCAAGGACGGGGGTCTGGGGCCAACGTCCTGACTTTC. Residues: CASSQGRGSGANVLTF.

V gene TRBV18 combines with J gene TRBJ2-3; 10 bases line up with TRBD1. Trimming at V came to 1 base and at J to 2 bases, leaving 9 bases not matched to a gene. This CDR3 contains 18 residues. The germline CDR1 and CDR2 sequences are KGHSH and LQKENI. The CDR3 loop reads CASSPLSGTGAHTDTQYF. CDR3 in DNA: TGTGCCAGCTCACCACTTTCCGGGACAGGGGCCCACACAGATACGCAGTATTTT.

This rearrangement joins TRBV2 to TRBJ2-2, with 7 bases lining up with TRBD1. V gave up 7 bases and J gave up 8 bases; unmatched junction bases: 4. The germline CDR1 and CDR2 sequences are SNHLY and FYNNEI. The CDR3 covers 12 residues. The CDR3 is CASTQGVGELFF. The CDR3 DNA sequence: TGTGCCAGCACGCAGGGGGTTGGGGAGCTGTTTTTT.

The chain joins TRBV27 to TRBJ2-5; 7 positions agree with TRBD1. The CDR3 length is 16 residues. Germline V gene lookup returns CDR1 MNHEY and CDR2 SMNVEV (reference sequence). J was trimmed by 0 bases and V by 5 bases; bases with no gene match: 9. CDR3 sequence reads: CASSPGTVTYQETQYF. DNA of the CDR3: TGTGCCAGCAGTCCAGGGACAGTAACCTACCAAGAGACCCAGTACTTC.

V gene TRBV30 combines with J gene TRBJ2-7; tentatively, D is TRBD1 (5 bases). The ends were cut back, 0 bases at V and 4 bases at J, with 7 bases in the middle. Germline V gene sequence: CDR1 GTSNPN, CDR2 SVGIG (reference sequence). This CDR3 contains 12 residues. Here the CDR3 DNA reads TGTGCCTGGAGTGTAGACAGTTACGAGCAGTACTTC. Translation: CAWSVDSYEQYF.

The V and J genes are TRBV15 and TRBJ2-1; 10 positions agree with TRBD2. The germline CDR1 and CDR2 sequences are LNHNV and YYDKDF (reference sequence). The length of the CDR3 is 17 residues. After removal of 0 bases from V and 9 bases from J, the junction contained 11 bases not matched to a gene. The CDR3 DNA follows: TGTGCCACCAGCAGAGAGGGAATAGCGGGAGGCCCAGTTGAGCAGTTCTTC. It codes for CATSREGIAGGPVEQFF.

The chain combines TRBV5-1 with TRBJ2-5; 12 bases match TRBD2. CDR3 length equals 15 residues. The germline V gene has CDR1 SGHRS and CDR2 YFSETQ. The V gene end was trimmed by 0 bases and the J gene end by 4 bases; junction bases not matched to a gene: 1. The CDR3 spells CASSLASGGGETQYF. Here the CDR3 DNA reads TGCGCCAGCAGCTTGGCTAGCGGGGGGGGAGAGACCCAGTACTTC.

The J gene is TRBJ1-2, the V gene TRBV20-1; D is unclear. Germline-derived CDR1 and CDR2 are DFQATT and SNEGSKA (reference sequence). CDR3 size: 11 residues. V gave up 6 bases and J gave up 7 bases, with 12 bases separating them. CDR3 sequence: CSAIYLAGYTF. In nucleotides, the CDR3 is TGCAGTGCCATATACCTAGCTGGCTACACCTTC.

V usage is TRBV5-5 and J usage is TRBJ2-7; TRBD1 aligns across 9 bases. Germline lookup yields CDR1 SGHKS and CDR2 YYEKEE (reference sequence). The ends lost 4 bases at V and 4 bases at J; junction bases unmatched: 3. CDR3 size: 13 residues. The CDR3 reads CASSRDREYEQYF. The CDR3 nucleotides are TGTGCCAGCAGCCGGGACAGGGAGTACGAGCAGTACTTC.

The gene calls are TRBV2 and TRBJ2-5; TRBD1 aligns across 8 bases. With V trimmed by 6 bases and J by 5 bases, 11 bases remained unmatched. CDR3 length: 15 amino acids. Germline V lookup: CDR1 SNHLY, CDR2 FYNNEI. The CDR3, as DNA: TGTGCCAGCAGGCCGGACAGGGCGAGGGTGGAGACCCAGTACTTC. Protein: CASRPDRARVETQYF.

This chain connects TRBV5-4 to TRBJ2-7, with 9 bases aligning to TRBD1. V shed 3 bases, J shed 4 bases, and the junction held 8 bases outside the gene matches. Germline CDR1 reads SGHNT; CDR2 reads YYREEE (reference sequence). The CDR3 loop spans 15 amino acids. The CDR3 region has the DNA TGTGCCAGCAGCTCCTCCGGGACAGGGCCTTACGAGCAGTACTTC. This encodes CASSSSGTGPYEQYF.

The gene calls are TRBV2 and TRBJ2-7; no clear D. Looked up from germline, CDR1 is SNHLY and CDR2 is FYNNEI. V lost 7 bases to trimming and J lost 5 bases, with 12 bases between them. This CDR3 region has 12 residues. CDR3 in DNA: TGTGCCAGCATGGGCCGACCCCACGAGCAGTACTTC. The encoded protein is CASMGRPHEQYF.

This chain connects TRBV7-9 to TRBJ2-7; 9 bases match TRBD1. Germline CDR1 reads SEHNR; CDR2 reads FQNEAQ (reference sequence). The CDR3 is made up of 16 amino acids. J was trimmed by 3 bases and V by 8 bases; bases with no gene match: 14. CDR3 in DNA: TGTGCCAGCCGTTCATCGGGACAGGGTGGTCTCTACGAGCAGTACTTC. Its protein product is CASRSSGQGGLYEQYF.

The chain carries TRBV28 and TRBJ2-7; possible D gene TRBD1, 5 bases. V shed 6 bases and J shed 3 bases, with 9 bases lying between them. Germline CDR1 MDHEN, CDR2 SYDVKM. The CDR3 has 12 residues. Here the CDR3 DNA reads TGTGCCAGCAGAGGGGCCGTCTACGAGCAGTACTTC. It is translated as CASRGAVYEQYF.

V usage is TRBV28 and J usage is TRBJ1-2; 8 bases align to TRBD1. The CDR3 extends over 12 amino acids. The germline V gene has CDR1 MDHEN and CDR2 SYDVKM. Trimming took 6 bases from V and 4 from J; bases not matched to a gene: 1. CDR3 region: CASSGQGYGYTF. CDR3 bases: TGTGCCAGCAGCGGACAGGGCTATGGCTACACCTTC.

This chain joins TRBV11-2 and TRBJ2-7, with 10 bases identical to TRBD1. Germline trimming cut 0 bases from V and 5 bases from J; bases unmatched to any gene: 1. The germline V gene has CDR1 SGHAT and CDR2 FQNNGV. This CDR3 region has 14 residues. The CDR3 region is CASSLEDRGDEQYF. DNA of the CDR3: TGTGCCAGCAGCTTAGAGGACAGGGGGGACGAGCAGTACTTC.

The CDR3 sequence: CASRPSGTAPSYEQYF. The DNA for the CDR3 is TGCGCCAGCAGGCCTTCCGGGACAGCCCCATCCTACGAGCAGTACTTC. The chain couples TRBV4-1 to TRBJ2-7; TRBD1 matches 7 bases. This CDR3 has 16 residues. V was clipped by 6 bases and J by 1 base; unmatched bases: 12. Germline-derived CDR1 and CDR2 are MGHRA and YSYEKL.

The sample holds a few counts of this clone. The chain employs TRBV5-4 and TRBJ2-7; 8 positions match TRBD2. Germline V gene lookup returns CDR1 SGHNT and CDR2 YYREEE (reference sequence). This CDR3 has 16 residues. Losses at the gene ends were 4 bases for V and 0 bases for J; bases not matched to a gene: 9. The CDR3 reads CASSINSGASSYEQYF. CDR3 in DNA: TGTGCCAGCAGCATAAATAGCGGGGCCAGCTCCTACGAGCAGTACTTC.

This clone appeared a few times. The rearrangement links TRBV23-1 to TRBJ1-2; 9 positions agree with TRBD1. TRBV23-1 has ORF status, its function being uncertain. This CDR3 has 13 amino acids. Trimming at V came to 8 bases and at J to 8 bases, leaving 9 bases not matched to a gene. The CDR3 DNA sequence: TGCGCCAGCCTACGGGACAGGGATCCGGGCTACACCTTC. Protein product: CASLRDRDPGYTF.

This chain joins TRBV1 and TRBJ2-7; the table's TRBD2 call for D was not verified on the DNA. TRBV1 is given as a pseudogene. This CDR3 contains 16 residues. CDR3 residues: CTSSQSQAGTSYEQYF. CDR3 in DNA: TGCACCAGCAGCCAATCCCAGGCGGGAACCTCCTACGAGCAGTACTTC.

In its sample, this clone was seen once. The rearrangement links TRBV5-1 to TRBJ2-3; 8 positions match TRBD2. CDR1 is SGHRS and CDR2 is YFSETQ in the germline V gene. The trim removed 3 bases at V and 3 bases at J, leaving 6 bases unmatched. The length of the CDR3 is 15 residues. CDR3 DNA sequence: TGCGCCAGCAGCTCAGGACTAGCAATGACAGATACGCAGTATTTT. This codes for CASSSGLAMTDTQYF.

The V call is TRBV6-1, the J call TRBJ2-7; 9 nucleotides align to TRBD2. The CDR3 length is 12 residues. V was pared by 8 bases and J by 9 bases, with 8 bases of the junction left unmatched. The germline V gene has CDR1 MNHNS and CDR2 SASEGT. The CDR3 DNA reads TGTGCCAGCGGTCCCAAGCGGGAGGCGCAGTACTTC. Its protein is CASGPKREAQYF.

The V gene is TRBV28, the J gene TRBJ2-3; TRBD1 agrees at 7 bases. CDR1 and CDR2 from the germline V gene are MDHEN and SYDVKM. This CDR3 has 15 amino acids. The J segment lost 0 bases and the V segment lost 8 bases, leaving 8 bases of the junction unmatched. DNA of the CDR3: TGTGCCAGCGCGTCAGGGGGTCCTAGCACAGATACGCAGTATTTT. This gives the protein CASASGGPSTDTQYF.

This chain connects TRBV6-5 to TRBJ2-1, with 10 bases fitting TRBD2. V lost 6 bases to trimming and J lost 7 bases; unmatched junction nucleotides: 3. Looked up from germline, CDR1 is MNHEY and CDR2 is SVGAGI. This CDR3 has 13 amino acids. The CDR3 DNA follows: TGTGCCAGCAGGGCTAGCGGGAGTAATGAGCAGTTCTTC. Amino acids: CASRASGSNEQFF.

The chain is built from TRBV11-2 and TRBJ1-6; D ambiguous. Germline assignment: CDR1 SGHAT and CDR2 FQNNGV. The CDR3 covers 12 residues. Trimming pared 3 bases from V and 8 bases from J, leaving 5 bases between. Here the CDR3 DNA reads TGTGCCAGCAGCTTGAGAGATTCACCCCTCCACTTT. Translation gives CASSLRDSPLHF.

This chain uses TRBV27 with TRBJ2-7; 9 nucleotides align to TRBD1. The junction had 3 bases not matched to a gene; V was cut back by 6 bases and J by 3 bases. Germline lookup yields CDR1 MNHEY and CDR2 SMNVEV (reference sequence). This CDR3 has 13 amino acids. CDR3 residues: CASSRQGGYEQYF. The DNA of the CDR3 is TGTGCCAGCAGCCGACAGGGGGGCTACGAGCAGTACTTC.

The chain links TRBV25-1 to TRBJ2-7; 7 nucleotides match TRBD2. With V trimmed by 6 bases and J by 6 bases, 17 bases remained unmatched. The CDR3 contains 16 residues. Germline V gene sequence: CDR1 MGHDK, CDR2 SYGVNS. CDR3 DNA: TGTGCCAGCAGGGGTATGGAGGGGAGGGAGTGGCGCGAGCAGTACTTC. This codes for CASRGMEGREWREQYF.

V gene TRBV5-1 combines with J gene TRBJ2-2; a weak D match, TRBD2 (6 bases). The V gene's germline CDR1 is SGHRS and CDR2 YFSETQ. This CDR3 comprises 15 residues. V was trimmed by 4 bases and J by 1 base, leaving 11 bases between them. This chain's CDR3 is CASSQGTQNTGELFF. In nucleotides, the CDR3 is TGCGCCAGCAGCCAAGGGACTCAGAACACCGGGGAGCTGTTTTTT.

The chain carries TRBV28 and TRBJ2-7, with D possibly TRBD1 on 6 matching bases. The CDR3 has 15 amino acids. CDR1 MDHEN and CDR2 SYDVKM come from the germline V gene. Trimming removed 4 bases at V and 3 bases at J, with 16 bases between. The CDR3 coding sequence is TGTGCCAGCAGTTCCCCTTCAACAGGGAACTACGAGCAGTACTTC. Its translation is CASSSPSTGNYEQYF.

The DNA for the CDR3 is TGTGCCAGCTTTACAGGGGAAGCTTTCTTT. Residues: CASFTGEAFF. The chain couples TRBV6-6 to TRBJ1-1; possible D gene TRBD1, 6 bases. The CDR3 has 10 amino acids. CDR1 and CDR2 (germline): MNHNY, SVGAGI (reference sequence). Trimming shortened V by 8 bases and J by 8 bases, and 9 bases separated the two germline ends.